The present TCR beta chain was sequenced within a study of tumor-infiltrating lymphocytes in oesophageal squamous cell carcinoma. V was cut by 2 bases and J by 8 bases, with 12 bases left in between. Germline V gene lookup returns CDR1 MNHEY and CDR2 SVGEGT. The CDR3 loop spans 13 amino acids. TCRdb reprocessed the PCR reads via MiXCR and lists one record per CDR3 protein. The sample lists around 11,000 distinct CDR3 sequences; 50% to 65% were seen once. There are many counts of this clonotype. J is TRBJ1-2 and V is TRBV6-2 or TRBV6-3; D is uncertain. Sequencing was done on a sample of esophageal tumor tissue. The receptor was derived from a male donor with esophageal squamous cell carcinoma. In DNA form, the CDR3 reads TGTGCCAGCAGTTACCACAGAACTGAGGGCTACACCTTC. Residues: CASSYHRTEGYTF.